The text below deals with one T cell receptor beta chain. The length of the CDR3 is 15 residues. The V gene lost 0 bases and the J gene lost 2 bases, with 14 bases spanning the gap. Germline CDR1 reads SQVTM; CDR2 reads ANQGSEA. The data stem from a study of blood T cell repertoires in COVID-19. Clones were sequenced by immunoSEQ multiplex PCR, and TCRdb holds only the in-frame ones, with some missing. The data show 450,000 or so clones, 70% to 90% seen once. The chain recombines TRBV29-1 with TRBJ2-7; maybe TRBD1 (6 bases). The TCR sequence derives from a man between 18 and 29 years old with COVID-19, enrolled during active disease. Sample: peripheral blood. The CDR3 DNA sequence: TGCAGCGTTGAAGAACGGACAGTTTACCCCTACGAGCAGTACTTC. Its translation is CSVEERTVYPYEQYF.